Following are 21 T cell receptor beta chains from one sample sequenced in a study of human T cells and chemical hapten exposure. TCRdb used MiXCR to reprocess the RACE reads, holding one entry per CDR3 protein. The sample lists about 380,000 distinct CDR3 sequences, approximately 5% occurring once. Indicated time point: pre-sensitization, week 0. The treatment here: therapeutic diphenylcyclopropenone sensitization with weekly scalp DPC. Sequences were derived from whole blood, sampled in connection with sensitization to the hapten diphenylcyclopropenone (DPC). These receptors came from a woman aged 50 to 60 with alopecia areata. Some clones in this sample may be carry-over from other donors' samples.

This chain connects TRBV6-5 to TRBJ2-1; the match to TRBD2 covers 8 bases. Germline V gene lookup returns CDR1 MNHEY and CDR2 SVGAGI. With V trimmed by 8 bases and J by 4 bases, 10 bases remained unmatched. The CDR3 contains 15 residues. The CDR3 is CASSGSGGVYNEQFF. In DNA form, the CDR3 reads TGTGCCAGCTCTGGGAGCGGGGGAGTTTACAATGAGCAGTTCTTC.

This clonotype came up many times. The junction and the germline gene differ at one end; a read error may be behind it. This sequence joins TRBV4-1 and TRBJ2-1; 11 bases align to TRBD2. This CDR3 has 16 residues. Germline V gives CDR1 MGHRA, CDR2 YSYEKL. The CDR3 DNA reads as TGCGCCAGCAGCCAAGCACCTAGCGGGGGGTACAATGAGCTGTTCTTC. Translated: CASSQAPSGGYNELFF.

This chain's CDR3 is CASSFRTSGLVEQYF. CDR3 nucleotide sequence: TGTGCCAGCAGCTTCAGGACTAGCGGGTTGGTGGAGCAGTACTTC. The chain uses TRBV5-4 and TRBJ2-7; the match to TRBD2 covers 11 bases. The CDR3 spans 15 residues. CDR1 and CDR2 (germline): SGHNT, YYREEE (reference sequence). J gave up 7 bases and V 2 bases, and 8 bases lay outside the gene matches.

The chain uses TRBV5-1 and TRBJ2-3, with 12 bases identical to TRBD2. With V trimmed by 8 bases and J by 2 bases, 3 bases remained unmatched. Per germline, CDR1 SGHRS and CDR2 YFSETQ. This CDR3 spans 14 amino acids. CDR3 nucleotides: TGCGCCAGTTCTAGCGGGGGGGACACAGATACGCAGTATTTT. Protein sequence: CASSSGGDTDTQYF.

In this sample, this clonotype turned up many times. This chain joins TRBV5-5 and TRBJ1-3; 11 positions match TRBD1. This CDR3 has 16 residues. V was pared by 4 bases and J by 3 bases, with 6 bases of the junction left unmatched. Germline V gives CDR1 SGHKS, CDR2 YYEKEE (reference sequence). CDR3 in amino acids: CASSRGQGAGGNTIYF. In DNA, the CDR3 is TGTGCCAGCAGCCGCGGACAGGGGGCAGGTGGAAACACCATATATTTT.

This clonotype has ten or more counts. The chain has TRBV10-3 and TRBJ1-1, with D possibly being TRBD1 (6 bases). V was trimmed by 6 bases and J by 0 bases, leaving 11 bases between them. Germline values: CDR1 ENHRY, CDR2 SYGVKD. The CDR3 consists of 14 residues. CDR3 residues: CAIRGTRLNTEAFF. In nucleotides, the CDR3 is TGTGCCATCAGGGGGACAAGATTGAACACTGAAGCTTTCTTT.

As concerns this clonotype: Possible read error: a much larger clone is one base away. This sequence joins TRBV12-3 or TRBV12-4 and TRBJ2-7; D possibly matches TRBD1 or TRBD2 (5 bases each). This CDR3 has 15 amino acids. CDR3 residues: CASRGPGTESYEQCF. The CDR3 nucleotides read TGTGCCAGCAGGGGCCCCGGGACGGAGTCCTACGAGCAGTGCTTC.

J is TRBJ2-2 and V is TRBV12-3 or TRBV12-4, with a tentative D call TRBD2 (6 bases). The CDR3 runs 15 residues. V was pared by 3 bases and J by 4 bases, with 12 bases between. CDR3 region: CASSFGGVGTGELFF. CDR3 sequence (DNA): TGTGCCAGCAGTTTTGGAGGGGTCGGCACCGGGGAGCTGTTTTTT.

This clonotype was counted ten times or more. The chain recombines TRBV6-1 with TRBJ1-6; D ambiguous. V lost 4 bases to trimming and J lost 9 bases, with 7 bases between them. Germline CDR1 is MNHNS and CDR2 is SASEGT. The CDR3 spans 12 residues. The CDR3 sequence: CASSASPSPLHF. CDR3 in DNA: TGTGCCAGCAGTGCTTCCCCTTCACCCCTCCACTTT.

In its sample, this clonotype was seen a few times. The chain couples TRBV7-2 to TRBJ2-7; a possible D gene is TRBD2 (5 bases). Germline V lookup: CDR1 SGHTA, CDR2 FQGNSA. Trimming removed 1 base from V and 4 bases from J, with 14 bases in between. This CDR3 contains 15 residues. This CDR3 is CASSLVTGKEYEQYF. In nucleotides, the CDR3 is TGTGCCAGCAGCTTAGTAACCGGGAAAGAATACGAGCAGTACTTC.

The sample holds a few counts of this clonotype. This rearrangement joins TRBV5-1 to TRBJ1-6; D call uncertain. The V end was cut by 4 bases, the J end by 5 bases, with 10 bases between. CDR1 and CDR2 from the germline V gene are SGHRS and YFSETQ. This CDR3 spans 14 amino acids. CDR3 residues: CASSASPNNSPLHF. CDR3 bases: TGCGCCAGCAGCGCCTCTCCAAATAATTCACCCCTCCACTTT.

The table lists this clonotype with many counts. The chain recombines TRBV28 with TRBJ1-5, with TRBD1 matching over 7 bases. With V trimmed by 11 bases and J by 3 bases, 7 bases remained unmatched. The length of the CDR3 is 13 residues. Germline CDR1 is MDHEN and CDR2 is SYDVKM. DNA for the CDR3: TGTGCCGGGGACAGCCGTCCCAATCAGCCCCAGCATTTT. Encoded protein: CAGDSRPNQPQHF.

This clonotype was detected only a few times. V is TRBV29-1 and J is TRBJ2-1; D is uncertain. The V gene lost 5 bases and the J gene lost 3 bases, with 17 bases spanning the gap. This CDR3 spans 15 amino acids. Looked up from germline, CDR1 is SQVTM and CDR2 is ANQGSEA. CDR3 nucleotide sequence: TGCAGCGTTCTGGACCTAACGGCAGACTACAATGAGCAGTTCTTC. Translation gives CSVLDLTADYNEQFF.

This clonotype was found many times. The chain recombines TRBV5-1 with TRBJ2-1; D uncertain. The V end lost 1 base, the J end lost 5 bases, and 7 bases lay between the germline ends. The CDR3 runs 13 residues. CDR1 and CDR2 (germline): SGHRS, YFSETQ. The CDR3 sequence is CASSLYAHNEQFF. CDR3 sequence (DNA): TGCGCCAGCAGCTTGTATGCGCACAATGAGCAGTTCTTC.

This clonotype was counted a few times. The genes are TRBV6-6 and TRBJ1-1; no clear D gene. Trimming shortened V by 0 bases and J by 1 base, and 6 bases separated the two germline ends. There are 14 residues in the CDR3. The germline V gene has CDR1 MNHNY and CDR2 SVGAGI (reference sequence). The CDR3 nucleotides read TGTGCCAGCAGTTACTCAGGCACGAACACTGAAGCTTTCTTT. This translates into CASSYSGTNTEAFF.

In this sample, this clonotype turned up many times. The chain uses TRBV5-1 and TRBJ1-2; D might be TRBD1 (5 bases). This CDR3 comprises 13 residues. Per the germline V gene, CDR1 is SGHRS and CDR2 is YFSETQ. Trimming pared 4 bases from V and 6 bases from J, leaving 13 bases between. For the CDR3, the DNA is TGCGCCAGCAGCGTTGGTCTACAGGATGGCTACACCTTC. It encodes CASSVGLQDGYTF. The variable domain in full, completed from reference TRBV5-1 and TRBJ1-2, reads KAGVTQTPRYLIKTRGQQVTLSCSPISGHRSVSWYQQTPGQGLQFLFEYFSETQRNKGNFPGRFSGRQFSNSRSEMNVSTLELGDSALYLCASSVGLQDGYTFGSGTRLTVV.

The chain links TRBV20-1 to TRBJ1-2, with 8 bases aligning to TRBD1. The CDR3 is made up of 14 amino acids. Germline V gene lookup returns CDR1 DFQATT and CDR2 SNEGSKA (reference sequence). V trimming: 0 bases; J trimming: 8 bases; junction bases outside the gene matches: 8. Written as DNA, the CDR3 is TGCAGTGCTAGAGATGGTGGACAGGGCGAAGGCTACACCTTC. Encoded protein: CSARDGGQGEGYTF.

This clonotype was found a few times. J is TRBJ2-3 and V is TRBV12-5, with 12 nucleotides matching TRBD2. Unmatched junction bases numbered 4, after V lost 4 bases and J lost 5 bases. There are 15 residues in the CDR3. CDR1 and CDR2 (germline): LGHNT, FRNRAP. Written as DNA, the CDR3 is TGTGCTAGTGGTTCCCTAGCGGGGGGGGGAGATACGCAGTATTTT. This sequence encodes CASGSLAGGGDTQYF.

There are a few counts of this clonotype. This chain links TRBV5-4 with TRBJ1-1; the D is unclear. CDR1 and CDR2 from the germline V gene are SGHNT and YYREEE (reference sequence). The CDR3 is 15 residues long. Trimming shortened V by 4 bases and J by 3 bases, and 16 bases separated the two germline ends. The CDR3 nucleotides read TGTGCCAGCAGCCTTACTGGGAGAGGGCACACTGAAGCTTTCTTT. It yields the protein CASSLTGRGHTEAFF.

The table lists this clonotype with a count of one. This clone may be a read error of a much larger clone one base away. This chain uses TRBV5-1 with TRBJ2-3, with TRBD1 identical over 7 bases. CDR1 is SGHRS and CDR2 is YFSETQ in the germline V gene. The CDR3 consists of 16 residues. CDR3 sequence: CANSHPQGTSTDTQYF. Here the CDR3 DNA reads TGCGCCAACAGCCATCCACAGGGGACGAGCACAGATACGCAGTATTTT.

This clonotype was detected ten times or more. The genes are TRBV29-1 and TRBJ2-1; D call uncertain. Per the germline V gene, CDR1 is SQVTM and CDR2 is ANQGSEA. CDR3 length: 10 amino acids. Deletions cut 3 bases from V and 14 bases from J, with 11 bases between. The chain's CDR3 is CSVDLYPEFF. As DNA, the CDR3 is TGCAGCGTTGACTTATACCCCGAGTTCTTC.